Listed here are 20 T cell receptor beta chains from one sample, sequenced in a study of siplizumab effects on memory and regulatory T cells. The protocol was immunoSEQ multiplex PCR, while the TCRdb copy is restricted to in-frame clones and leaves out a portion. Among about 55,000 clones listed, about 97% were seen once. What was sequenced was naive CD4+ T cells sorted from blood. The receptors shown here come from a human donor in good health.

The J gene is TRBJ2-1, the V gene TRBV5-1, with 7 bases matching TRBD2. Unmatched junction bases numbered 10, after V lost 5 bases and J lost 5 bases. CDR3 length equals 15 residues. Looked up from germline, CDR1 is SGHRS and CDR2 is YFSETQ. The CDR3 coding sequence is TGCGCCAGCAGTAAGGCTAGCGGTACGAACAATGAGCAGTTCTTC. This sequence encodes CASSKASGTNNEQFF.

The rearrangement links TRBV19 to TRBJ1-4, with a weak D call TRBD1 (6 bases). The germline V gene has CDR1 LNHDA and CDR2 SQIVND (reference sequence). With 3 bases removed from V and 0 bases from J, the gap between germline ends came to 11 bases. CDR3 length equals 16 residues. The CDR3 DNA reads TGTGCCAGTAGTATTATAAGGGGGACAACTAATGAAAAACTGTTTTTT. Residues: CASSIIRGTTNEKLFF.

The rearrangement joins TRBV19 to TRBJ2-6; tentative D call: TRBD1 (5 bases). CDR3 size: 16 residues. Germline V gene sequence: CDR1 LNHDA, CDR2 SQIVND (reference sequence). Between the trimmed V and J ends, which lost 5 bases and 0 bases, there was a span of 11 bases. The CDR3 DNA follows: TGTGCCAGTAGTCCAGGGTCGGGCTCTGGGGCCAACGTCCTGACTTTC. Its protein product is CASSPGSGSGANVLTF.

The CDR3 region is CASSLEVQFF. The CDR3 DNA follows: TGTGCCAGCAGCCTAGAGGTGCAGTTCTTC. This chain links TRBV2 with TRBJ2-1; no firm D call. V was clipped by 6 bases and J by 12 bases, with 9 bases between them. Germline CDR1 and CDR2: SNHLY and FYNNEI. This CDR3 is built from 10 residues.

This chain uses TRBV12-5 with TRBJ2-2; 9 bases line up with TRBD1. This CDR3 spans 16 amino acids. With 7 bases clipped from V and 7 bases from J, the junction kept 13 bases outside the gene matches. Germline loops: CDR1 LGHNT, CDR2 FRNRAP. The CDR3 loop reads CASALLDRGRGGELFF. The CDR3 bases are TGTGCTAGTGCCCTACTGGACAGGGGACGGGGCGGGGAGCTGTTTTTT.

This chain connects TRBV7-9 to TRBJ2-7, with 11 bases fitting TRBD2. CDR3 size: 15 residues. Germline CDR1 reads SEHNR; CDR2 reads FQNEAQ (reference sequence). The V segment lost 5 bases and the J segment 0 bases; nucleotides outside the gene matches: 3. This CDR3 is CASSNSGRASYEQYF. The CDR3 nucleotides are TGTGCCAGCAGCAATAGCGGGAGGGCCTCCTACGAGCAGTACTTC.

The chain couples TRBV5-1 to TRBJ2-2; 7 nucleotides align to TRBD1. Germline-derived CDR1 and CDR2 are SGHRS and YFSETQ. CDR3 length: 14 residues. V was pared by 4 bases and J by 4 bases, with 4 bases of the junction left unmatched. This chain's CDR3 is CASSVTGLTGELFF. CDR3 bases: TGCGCCAGCAGCGTGACAGGGCTCACCGGGGAGCTGTTTTTT.

This clone was counted between two and nine times. CDR3 residues: CASRSSGITGELFF. The CDR3 region has the DNA TGTGCCAGCAGGAGTAGCGGGATCACCGGGGAGCTGTTTTTT. This chain links TRBV6-1 with TRBJ2-2, with TRBD2 matching 8 bases. This CDR3 spans 14 amino acids. Germline CDR1 MNHNS, CDR2 SASEGT. The V segment lost 6 bases and the J segment 4 bases; nucleotides outside the gene matches: 4.

The chain's CDR3 is CASSSLKTGGTEAFF. The CDR3, as DNA: TGTGCCAGCAGTTCCCTGAAGACTGGGGGCACTGAAGCTTTCTTT. The J gene is TRBJ1-1, the V gene TRBV27; D might be TRBD1 (5 bases). There are 15 residues in the CDR3. Germline V gene lookup returns CDR1 MNHEY and CDR2 SMNVEV (reference sequence). V was clipped by 4 bases and J by 4 bases, with 16 bases between them.

V and J are TRBV15 and TRBJ2-4; possibly TRBD1 for D (6 bases). Germline loops: CDR1 LNHNV, CDR2 YYDKDF (reference sequence). Trimming removed 3 bases at V and 1 base at J, with 13 bases between. This CDR3 region has 16 residues. CDR3 bases: TGTGCCACCAGCAGGGCCATACAGGGTGCCAAAAACATTCAGTACTTC. Protein sequence: CATSRAIQGAKNIQYF.

The chain joins TRBV19 to TRBJ1-3; no firm D call. Germline-derived CDR1 and CDR2 are LNHDA and SQIVND (reference sequence). The CDR3 runs to 14 residues. Between the trimmed V and J ends, which lost 8 bases and 6 bases, there was a span of 17 bases. The chain's CDR3 is CASGRRYQTNTIYF. CDR3 coding DNA: TGTGCCAGTGGCCGTCGCTATCAGACAAACACCATATATTTT.

The rearrangement uses TRBV7-3 and TRBJ2-3; TRBD2 matches at 7 bases. The trim removed 0 bases at V and 6 bases at J, leaving 9 bases unmatched. The length of the CDR3 is 16 residues. The germline gives CDR1 SGHTA, CDR2 FQGTGA. As DNA, the CDR3 is TGTGCCAGCAGCTTAACCTCGACTAGCTCACCCGATACGCAGTATTTT. It is translated as CASSLTSTSSPDTQYF.

The chain employs TRBV6-5 and TRBJ2-7, with TRBD2 matching 8 bases. The ends lost 2 bases at V and 6 bases at J; junction bases unmatched: 9. The CDR3 sequence is 15 residues long. Germline loops: CDR1 MNHEY, CDR2 SVGAGI. CDR3 nucleotides: TGTGCCAGCAGTTACGGGGCGGGAGGCCCCCGCGAGCAGTACTTC. Its translation: CASSYGAGGPREQYF.

The rearrangement uses TRBV27 and TRBJ2-1, with TRBD2 matching 11 bases. This CDR3 has 17 amino acids. Germline V gene lookup returns CDR1 MNHEY and CDR2 SMNVEV (reference sequence). V shed 4 bases and J 4 bases; nucleotides not matched to a gene: 9. CDR3 region: CASSSVFGTSGYNEQFF. For the CDR3, the DNA is TGTGCCAGCAGTTCGGTATTCGGGACTAGCGGATACAATGAGCAGTTCTTC.

This rearrangement joins TRBV6-4 to TRBJ2-1; 10 nucleotides line up with TRBD2. The germline V gene has CDR1 MRHNA and CDR2 SNTAGT. The CDR3 covers 14 residues. V was pared by 5 bases and J by 7 bases, with 5 bases of the junction left unmatched. The CDR3 reads CASSPGLAINEQFF. The CDR3 DNA follows: TGTGCCAGCAGTCCGGGACTAGCGATAAATGAGCAGTTCTTC.

The chain has TRBV6-1 and TRBJ2-1; TRBD2 aligns across 10 bases. Trimming at V came to 8 bases and at J to 6 bases, leaving 4 bases not matched to a gene. Germline loops: CDR1 MNHNS, CDR2 SASEGT. The CDR3 is 13 residues long. CDR3 loop: CASGASGSNEQFF. CDR3 DNA: TGTGCCAGCGGGGCTAGCGGGAGCAATGAGCAGTTCTTC.

The V call is TRBV27, the J call TRBJ1-6; D may be TRBD1 (5 bases). This CDR3 spans 15 amino acids. V shed 5 bases and J shed 9 bases, with 17 bases lying between them. CDR1 and CDR2 (germline): MNHEY, SMNVEV (reference sequence). The CDR3: CASSVLLQGGSPLHF. The CDR3 DNA follows: TGTGCCAGCAGTGTATTGCTGCAGGGAGGTTCACCCCTCCACTTT.

The genes are TRBV4-3 and TRBJ2-2; no reliable D call. Between the trimmed V and J ends, which lost 0 bases and 6 bases, there was a span of 14 bases. The CDR3 runs 16 residues. The germline gives CDR1 LGHNA, CDR2 YSLEER. CDR3 DNA sequence: TGCGCCAGCAGCCAAGATTCCCTGGTTAGGGCCGGGGAGCTGTTTTTT. Its protein product is CASSQDSLVRAGELFF.

In its sample, this clone was seen a few times. The rearrangement uses TRBV12-5 and TRBJ2-7, with 11 positions matching TRBD2. The CDR3 consists of 14 residues. With V trimmed by 4 bases and J by 6 bases, 5 bases remained unmatched. CDR1 LGHNT and CDR2 FRNRAP come from the germline V gene. The CDR3: CASGWSTSGSEQYF. The CDR3 DNA sequence: TGTGCTAGTGGTTGGAGTACTAGCGGGAGCGAGCAGTACTTC. Combining the CDR3 with reference TRBV12-5 and TRBJ2-7 gives the whole variable domain DARVTQTPRHKVTEMGQEVTMRCQPILGHNTVFWYRQTMMQGLELLAYFRNRAPLDDSGMPKDRFSAEMPDATLATLKIQPSEPRDSAVYFCASGWSTSGSEQYFGPGTRLTVT.

CDR3 coding DNA: TGCGCCAGCAGCCTGGAGGGCCAGGGTCGTTCACCCCTCCACTTT. This encodes CASSLEGQGRSPLHF. The chain recombines TRBV5-1 with TRBJ1-6; D possibly corresponds to TRBD1 (5 bases). There are 15 residues in the CDR3. Germline lookup yields CDR1 SGHRS and CDR2 YFSETQ. The V gene lost 4 bases and the J gene lost 9 bases, with 17 bases spanning the gap.